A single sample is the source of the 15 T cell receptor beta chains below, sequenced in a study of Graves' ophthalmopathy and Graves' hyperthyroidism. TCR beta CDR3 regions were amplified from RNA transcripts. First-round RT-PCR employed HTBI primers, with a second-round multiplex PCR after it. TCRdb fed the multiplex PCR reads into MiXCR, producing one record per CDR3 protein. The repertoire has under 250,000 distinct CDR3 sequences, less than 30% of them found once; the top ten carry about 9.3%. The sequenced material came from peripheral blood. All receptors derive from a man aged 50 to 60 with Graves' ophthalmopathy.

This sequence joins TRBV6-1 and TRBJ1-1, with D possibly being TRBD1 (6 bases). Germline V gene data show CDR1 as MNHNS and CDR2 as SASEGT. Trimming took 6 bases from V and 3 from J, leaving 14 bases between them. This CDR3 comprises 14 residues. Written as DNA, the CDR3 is TGTGCCAGCAGATCGGTACAGGGTCACACTGAAGCTTTCTTT. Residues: CASRSVQGHTEAFF.

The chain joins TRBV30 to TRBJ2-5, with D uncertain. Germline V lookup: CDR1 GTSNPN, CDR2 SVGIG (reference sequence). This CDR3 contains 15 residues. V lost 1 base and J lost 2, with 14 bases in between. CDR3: CAWSAPPLEQETQYF. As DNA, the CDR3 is TGTGCCTGGAGTGCACCCCCCCTGGAACAAGAGACCCAGTACTTC.

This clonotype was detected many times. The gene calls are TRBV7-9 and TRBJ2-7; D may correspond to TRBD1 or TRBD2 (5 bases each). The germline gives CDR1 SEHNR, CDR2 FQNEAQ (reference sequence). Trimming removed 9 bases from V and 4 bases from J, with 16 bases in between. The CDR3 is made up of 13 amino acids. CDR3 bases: TGTGCCAGTAGTCCGGGACGGCTATACGAGCAGTACTTC. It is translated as CASSPGRLYEQYF.

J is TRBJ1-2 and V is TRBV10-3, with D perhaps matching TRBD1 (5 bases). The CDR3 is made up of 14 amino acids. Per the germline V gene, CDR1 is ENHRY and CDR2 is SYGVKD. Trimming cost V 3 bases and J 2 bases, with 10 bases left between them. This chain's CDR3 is CAISDLGTNYGYTF. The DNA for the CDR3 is TGTGCCATCAGTGACCTGGGGACGAACTATGGCTACACCTTC.

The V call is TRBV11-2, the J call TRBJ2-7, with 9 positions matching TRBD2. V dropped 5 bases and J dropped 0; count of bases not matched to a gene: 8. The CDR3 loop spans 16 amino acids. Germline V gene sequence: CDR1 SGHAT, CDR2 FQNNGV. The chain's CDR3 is CASSPGSGLASYEQYF. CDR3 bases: TGTGCCAGCAGCCCTGGTTCGGGACTAGCCTCCTACGAGCAGTACTTC.

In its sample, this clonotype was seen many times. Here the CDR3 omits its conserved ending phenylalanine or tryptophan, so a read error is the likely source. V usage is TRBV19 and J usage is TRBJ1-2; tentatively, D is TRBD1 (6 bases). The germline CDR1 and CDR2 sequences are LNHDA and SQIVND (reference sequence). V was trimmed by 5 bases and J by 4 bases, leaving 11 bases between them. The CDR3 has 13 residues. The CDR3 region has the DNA TGTGCCAGTAGTGGCCGGGACACCTATGGCTACACCCTC. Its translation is CASSGRDTYGYTL.

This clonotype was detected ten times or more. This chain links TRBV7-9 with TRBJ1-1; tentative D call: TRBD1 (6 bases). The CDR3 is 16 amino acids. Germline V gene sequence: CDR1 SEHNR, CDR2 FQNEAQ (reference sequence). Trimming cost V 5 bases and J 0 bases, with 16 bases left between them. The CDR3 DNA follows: TGTGCCAGCAGCCCACAGGGAAGTAGCATGAACACTGAAGCTTTCTTT. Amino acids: CASSPQGSSMNTEAFF.

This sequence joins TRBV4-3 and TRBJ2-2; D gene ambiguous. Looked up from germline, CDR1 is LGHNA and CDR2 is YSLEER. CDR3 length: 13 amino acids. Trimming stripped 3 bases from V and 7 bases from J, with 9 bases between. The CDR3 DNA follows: TGCGCCAGCAGCCAGGGGATGGGCGGGGAGCTGTTTTTT. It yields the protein CASSQGMGGELFF.

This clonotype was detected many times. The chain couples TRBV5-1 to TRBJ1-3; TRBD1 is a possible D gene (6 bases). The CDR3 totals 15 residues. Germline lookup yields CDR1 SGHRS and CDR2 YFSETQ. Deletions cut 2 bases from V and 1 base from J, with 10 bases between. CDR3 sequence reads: CASSLLGTSGNTIYF. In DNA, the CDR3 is TGCGCCAGCAGCTTACTCGGGACATCTGGAAACACCATATATTTT.

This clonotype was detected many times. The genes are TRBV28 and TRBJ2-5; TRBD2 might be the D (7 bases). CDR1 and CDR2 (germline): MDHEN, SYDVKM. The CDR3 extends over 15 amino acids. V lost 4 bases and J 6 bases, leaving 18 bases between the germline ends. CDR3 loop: CASSSPAAGAKTQYF. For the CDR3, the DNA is TGTGCCAGCAGTTCCCCCGCGGCGGGGGCAAAGACCCAGTACTTC. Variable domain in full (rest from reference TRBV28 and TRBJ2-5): DVKVTQSSRYLVKRTGEKVFLECVQDMDHENMFWYRQDPGLGLRLIYFSYDVKMKEKGDIPEGYSVSREKKERFSLILESASTNQTSMYLCASSSPAAGAKTQYFGPGTRLLVL.

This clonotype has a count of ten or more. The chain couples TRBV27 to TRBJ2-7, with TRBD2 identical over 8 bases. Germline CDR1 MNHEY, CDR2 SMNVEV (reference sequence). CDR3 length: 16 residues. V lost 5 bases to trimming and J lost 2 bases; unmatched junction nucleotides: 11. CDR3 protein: CASSPRGVAGAYEQYF. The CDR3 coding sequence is TGTGCCAGCAGTCCGCGGGGGGTGGCGGGAGCCTACGAGCAGTACTTC.

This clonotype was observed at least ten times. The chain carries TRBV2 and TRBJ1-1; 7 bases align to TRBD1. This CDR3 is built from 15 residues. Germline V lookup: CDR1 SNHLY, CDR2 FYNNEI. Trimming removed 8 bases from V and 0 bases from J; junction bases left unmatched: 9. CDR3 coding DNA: TGTGCCAGCGGAATCAGGACAGGACTGAACACTGAAGCTTTCTTT. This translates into CASGIRTGLNTEAFF.

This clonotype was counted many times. CDR3 sequence: CASSYWDPGRNIQYF. DNA for the CDR3: TGTGCCAGCAGTTACTGGGACCCCGGTCGAAACATTCAGTACTTC. J is TRBJ2-4 and V is TRBV6-2 or TRBV6-3; D tentatively fits TRBD1 or TRBD2 (5 bases each). The CDR3 covers 15 residues. Deletions cut 1 base from V and 6 bases from J, with 13 bases between. Germline V lookup: CDR1 MNHEY, CDR2 SVGEGT.

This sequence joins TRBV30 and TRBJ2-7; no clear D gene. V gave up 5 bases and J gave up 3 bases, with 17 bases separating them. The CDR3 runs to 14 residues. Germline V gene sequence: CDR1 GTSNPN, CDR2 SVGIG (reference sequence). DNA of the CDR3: TGTGCCTGGGGGGAAACCCGGACCTTCTACGAGCAGTACTTC. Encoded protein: CAWGETRTFYEQYF.

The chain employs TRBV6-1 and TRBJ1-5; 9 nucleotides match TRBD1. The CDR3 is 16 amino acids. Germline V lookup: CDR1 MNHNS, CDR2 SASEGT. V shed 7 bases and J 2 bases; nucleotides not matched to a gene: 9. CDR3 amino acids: CASNRRTGEGNQPQHF. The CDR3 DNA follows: TGTGCCAGCAATAGAAGGACAGGGGAAGGCAATCAGCCCCAGCATTTT.